This T cell receptor beta chain originates from a study of vaccination effects on CD4 cells after COVID-19. Using immunoSEQ multiplex PCR, the repertoire was profiled, and TCRdb retains in-frame clones only, with some absent. The sample holds about 34,000 clones, about 80% seen once. Germline CDR1 is SGHAT and CDR2 is FQDESV (reference sequence). The CDR3 has 15 residues. The ends lost 6 bases at V and 2 bases at J; junction bases unmatched: 7. Sequencing followed a ViraFEST assay step that expanded antigen-specific CD4+ T cells with viral peptide pools. Following culture for 9 to 11 days, CD4+ T cells were isolated. Vaccinees lacked prior SARS-CoV-2 infection and tested negative for nucleocapsid antibodies. Each culture well received about 1.8 million PBMC. These cells were then cultured in IMDM with roughly 9.8 IU/ml IL-2 and 8.5 to 10 ug/ml peptides. A note on this clone: Antigen specificity is unknown.

The chain joins TRBV11-1 to TRBJ2-3, with TRBD1 matching over 8 bases. The sequence was obtained from a human donor who received a COVID-19 vaccine. The sequenced sample was CD4+ T cells from PBMCs cultured with HCoV-OC43 spike peptides, obtained before COVID-19 vaccination. As for subset: HCoV-OC43 spike overlapping peptide pool stimulation. CDR3 DNA: TGTGCCAGCAGTCCAGGGGGCGAACCCACAGATACGCAGTATTTT. It yields the protein CASSPGGEPTDTQYF.